This T cell receptor beta chain was obtained from a study of CD8+CD57+ T cells in acquired aplastic anemia. Overall study: When averaged, DNA from sorted CD4+ and CD8+ cells came to 3.2 ug. Findings and caveats of the study: Patients and controls had CD8+ Simpson's diversity values that were not significantly distinct.

Patients picked for sequencing had shown CD8+CD57+ cell expansion detected by flow cytometry. By the time of blood sampling, patients had still received no therapy. Of note for this clonotype: Its target is not known.

Template material for TCR beta VDJ and CDR3 profiling consisted of genomic DNA. TCRdb analysed the reads with MiXCR anew, one entry per CDR3 protein. Of about 180,000 distinct CDR3 sequences listed, about 60% were seen once; the top ten hold about 42%. CDR1 is SEHNR, CDR2 FQNEAQ, per germline (reference sequence). Trimming removed 0 bases from V and 9 bases from J; junction bases left unmatched: 7. The CDR3 runs to 14 residues. The chain uses TRBV7-9 and TRBJ2-5; TRBD2 matches 7 bases. The TCR comes from a human donor with aplastic anemia. The sequencing sample was made of sorted CD4+, CD8+, or CD8+CD57+ T cells (not recorded which) from PBMCs. The DNA for the CDR3 is TGTGCCAGCAGCTTAGCGACGGACCGGGGGGCCCAGTACTTC. It encodes CASSLATDRGAQYF.